This TCR beta chain derives from a study of blood T cell repertoires in COVID-19. Study-level background: Acute and convalescent COVID-19 samples came from the United States, Italy and Spain. T cells, B-cell-depleted T cells, or PBMCs supplied cDNA or gDNA.

Original processing methods: Quantification of nucleated cells was approximated via reference gene primer amplification. The protocol was immunoSEQ multiplex PCR, while the TCRdb copy is restricted to in-frame clones and leaves out a portion. Clone size and V and J calls were adopted from that table, with D and trimming inferred from the DNA. The repertoire has more than 25,000 clones, 70% to 90% of them found once; the top ten carry about 0.55%. The V gene lost 2 bases and the J gene lost 4 bases, with 14 bases spanning the gap. Germline V CDR1 and CDR2: GTSNPN, SVGIG (reference sequence). CDR3 length: 14 amino acids. In its sample, this clone was seen once.

The receptor was derived from a woman aged 40 to 50 with active or convalescent COVID-19. The chain couples TRBV30 to TRBJ1-1; D is ambiguous. The specimen was peripheral blood. The CDR3 DNA reads as TGTGCCTGGAGTCCTGACATGGGTGGCACTGAAGCTTTCTTT. It codes for CAWSPDMGGTEAFF.